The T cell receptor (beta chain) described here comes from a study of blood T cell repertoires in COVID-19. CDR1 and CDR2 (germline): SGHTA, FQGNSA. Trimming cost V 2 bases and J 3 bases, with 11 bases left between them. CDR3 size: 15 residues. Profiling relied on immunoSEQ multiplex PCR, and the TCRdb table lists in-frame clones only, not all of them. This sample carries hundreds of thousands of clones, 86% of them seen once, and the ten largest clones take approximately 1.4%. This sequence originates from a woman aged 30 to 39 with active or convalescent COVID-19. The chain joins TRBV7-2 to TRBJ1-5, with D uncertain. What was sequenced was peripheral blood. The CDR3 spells CASSLNSGNNQPQHF. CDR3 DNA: TGTGCCAGCAGCTTAAACTCGGGAAACAATCAGCCCCAGCATTTT.